This entry describes one T cell receptor beta chain. Its antigen has not been determined. No much larger clone is present one base from it, and per-base qualities are unavailable. This entry is derived from a study of cytomegalovirus exposure and HLA in healthy donors (dated by TCRdb to the late 2010s). In terms of the full investigation: An earlier analysis of some 550 of the donors reported roughly 270 Gb of sequence data and more than 90 million unique TCR beta sequences from about 180 million T cells. Approximately 300 gigabases of sequencing data and roughly 80 million unique TCR sequences made up an early release that covered nearly 650 HLA-typed donors. Of the approximately 400 genotyped donors, 65% to 90% fell in the genetic ancestry cluster associated with self-reported Caucasian donors. The study was designed to test whether signatures of past pathogen exposure could be identified by cataloging public T cell receptors. The T cell repertoires of 700 or so subjects were profiled by immunosequencing and related to cytomegalovirus serostatus. Besides the first cohort of 500 to 700 subjects, a separate validation cohort made up of some 110 different subjects was used. High-throughput TCR immunosequencing, statistical association of individual TCRs with disease status, and machine learning were combined to predict cytomegalovirus infection status. A later analysis re-analyzed previously published TCR beta repertoires from approximately 670 donors and added high-resolution HLA genotyping to study TCR occurrence patterns. In the later analysis, no new phenotypic data were used to find candidate immune exposures; instead, reliance was placed on TCR beta sequences and their occurrence across donors. An earlier analysis of several hundred of the donors used high-throughput TCR beta sequencing to judge whether each TCR beta V gene segment behaved as functional or pseudogenic. Donor age, sex, ethnicity and CMV serostatus were compiled together with the repertoire data. A later genetic analysis took genome-wide SNP genotypes for about 65% of the 666 donors and used that subset as a discovery cohort. All discovery cohort repertoires had been generated on a single sequencing platform. Both class I and class II loci were covered by HLA typing, at four-digit resolution. The number of typed donors differed by locus: about 620-640 for A, B, C, DRB1 and DQB1; roughly 510 for DQA1; some 610 for DPA1; and 450 to 480 for DPB1. A few DR-DQ haplotypes were handled as single units for association and clustering because linkage in the cohort was strong. Among 300 to 500 genotyped donors of the cohort, an average of approximately 220,000 unique TCR beta nucleotide sequences was sequenced per donor, of which about 20% were non-productive. Study-wide findings and limitations: When HLA alleles, especially DR and DQ, strongly co-occurred, attributing TCR associations to individual alleles was difficult. In a later analysis, HLA-associated TCR beta chains showed more clonal expansion and lower generation probabilities than non-associated chains that were equally common. It was suggested by the authors that the approach could potentially be generalized to other disease states and immunological phenotypes. A further reported finding was that TCR beta sequences accurately predicted the HLA-A and HLA-B alleles for most subjects in the first cohort. A later analysis found that most CMV-associated TCR beta chains appeared HLA-restricted, with HLA associations seemingly driven largely by CMV exposure. Some IMGT-functional V segments, including TRBV6-2 and TRBV6-3, could not be distinguished by the 87-base-pair reads and were therefore excluded. A group of highly shared sequence variants was considered likely to be a technical artifact of the sequencing pipeline. CMV serostatus was the only immune exposure information available for the cohort. A later genetic analysis reported fewer N-insertions in productive TCRs among donors in an Asian-associated ancestry cluster than the roughly 640-donor mean. While some public TCRs were present in many individuals, most TCR sequences turned up only very rarely across donors. In a later analysis, the rate of TCR association differed among HLA loci, with DRB1 alleles having the most associated TCRs and HLA-C alleles having the fewest. In both the original and validation cohorts, the classifier was reported to diagnose cytomegalovirus status with high specificity and sensitivity. In an earlier analysis of under 600 of the donors, most TCR beta V segments were observed in productive rearrangements about 90% or about 30% of the time, broadly matching IMGT annotations. Linkage disequilibrium might explain the correlated functional status among segregating V segments, but an unknown experimental factor could not be ruled out. In a later analysis, several top co-occurrence clusters were reported to appear linked to parvovirus B19, influenza, CMV and Epstein-Barr virus. The earlier analysis of about 600 of the donors excluded 15 to 20 rarely observed V segments, including chromosome 9 orphons, because counts were too low. An association between a missense DCLRE1C variant and V-gene and J-gene trimming of TCR beta chains was found in a later genetic analysis and replicated in an independent cohort. Because some donors lacked HLA typing at each locus, the association tests relied only on the typed subset. Specific HLA alleles were associated with over 15,000 TCR beta sequences at a false discovery rate of 0.05 in a later analysis. In the study, roughly 160 TCR beta chains were listed as associated with cytomegalovirus. Sequencing depth was assumed to be roughly uniform across donors in the presence/absence analyses, though that assumption may not hold. In vitro tests confirmed that a few of the cytomegalovirus-associated TCR beta chains recognize cytomegalovirus antigens. The cohort was sequenced for TCR beta chains only, and without alpha or paired-chain data the features that could be detected were limited.

CDR1 and CDR2 are drawn from the germline V gene: SGHRS, YFSETQ. Between the V and J ends, shortened by 6 bases and 0 bases respectively, the junction contains 12 bases. The CDR3 contains 15 residues, cysteine and phenylalanine counted. The sequence is cut down to CDR3 DNA, 45 bases in frame from base 1. Library preparation employed the immunoSEQ multiplex PCR assay. A mixture of 60 forward primers for TCR Vbeta segments and 13 reverse primers for TCR Jbeta segments was used in the multiplex PCR. Amplification of the CDR3 region of rearranged TCR beta genes was performed with a multiplex PCR assay on genomic DNA. The Illumina HiSeq System was used to sequence the amplified TCR beta libraries as 87-base-pair reads. Processing in the source paper ran as follows. A later analysis counted 65 million to 90 million unique TCR beta chains across the 666 repertoires, and some 11 million of these chains were shared by at least two donors. A nearest-neighbor algorithm error-corrected the raw reads and collapsed the reads into unique sequences, merging closely related sequences to remove PCR and sequencing errors. CDR3 sequences were aligned to IMGT reference sequences to assign V, D and J gene segments. For a sequence to be retained, a match of at least six nucleotides to both a V gene segment and a J gene segment was required. A rearrangement counted as productive if the CDR3 had no stop codons and remained in frame with V and J, and every other rearrangement counted as non-productive. Following IMGT convention, CDR3 was defined as the stretch from the second conserved V-encoded cysteine up to the conserved J-encoded phenylalanine. The earlier analysis of fewer than 750 of the donors excluded sequences that lacked an unambiguous match to a single V gene segment. In an earlier analysis of roughly 600 of the donors, a V segment was called functional when productive rearrangements were above 56.7%, and segregating when the standard deviation between donors exceeded 5%. To diagnose cytomegalovirus status from the catalog of TCR beta chain sequences, a statistical classification framework was built. A later analysis assigned V and J genes by comparing TCR nucleotide sequences with IMGT/GENE-DB human TR gene sequences. In a later analysis, CDR3 sequences and most-parsimonious VDJ recombination scenarios were assigned using the TCRdist pipeline. A later analysis defined each TCR beta chain by its CDR3 amino acid sequence plus V-gene family, and excluded reads lacking a unique V-gene family. A later analysis removed over 500 highly shared, low-generation-probability nucleotide sequences to deal with suspected cross-contamination and a sequencing artifact. In a later analysis, a clonal expansion index was calculated for each public chain from normalized within-repertoire ranks of inferred template counts. In a later analysis, generation probabilities were computed with a VDJ recombination model fitted to out-of-frame rearrangements, and the resulting probabilities were checked against IGoR. In a later analysis, TCR-TCR, TCR-HLA and TCR-CMV co-occurrence was scored with hypergeometric tests, and a repertoire-size bias correction was applied to TCR pairs. A later analysis estimated false discovery rates by permuting HLA or CMV assignments 20 times. In a later analysis, co-occurring TCRs were grouped using DBSCAN, with TCRdist sequence similarity added in when clustering inside HLA-allele-positive subsets. Repertoires with fewer than 30,000 or more than 120,000 public chains, plus five repertoires with anomalous nucleotide sharing, were excluded from co-occurrence clustering. TCRdb mirrors the immuneACCESS table, restricted to in-frame sequences. Some clones are absent from its copies; in checked studies, under half trace to an unresolved V gene, and the reason for the others is unknown. V and J calls and clone size are as listed in that table; D and trimming were resolved from the DNA. The sample table shows some 190,000 clones, and around 80% are seen once. The ten biggest clones cover approximately 2% of the sample.

In total, 630 or so healthy bone marrow donors made up the cohort. All cohort members were sampled while nominally healthy, although unrecorded immune exposures were likely present. The donor was CMV seronegative and was included in the group of several hundred seronegative cohort members. A peripheral blood sample was provided by each donor, and peripheral blood mononuclear cells were used for TCR beta sequencing. The Qiagen DNeasy Blood Extraction Kit was used to extract genomic DNA from the blood cell samples. The sequencing input was PBMCs. The chain joins TRBV5-1 to TRBJ1-4; too little of a D gene remains to name it. This receptor was obtained from a woman aged 25 to 39 in good health and CMV-seronegative. The nucleotide sequence reads TGCGCCAGCACGCGGACGGGAACAACTAATGAAAAACTGTTTTTT. This sequence encodes CASTRTGTTNEKLFF.